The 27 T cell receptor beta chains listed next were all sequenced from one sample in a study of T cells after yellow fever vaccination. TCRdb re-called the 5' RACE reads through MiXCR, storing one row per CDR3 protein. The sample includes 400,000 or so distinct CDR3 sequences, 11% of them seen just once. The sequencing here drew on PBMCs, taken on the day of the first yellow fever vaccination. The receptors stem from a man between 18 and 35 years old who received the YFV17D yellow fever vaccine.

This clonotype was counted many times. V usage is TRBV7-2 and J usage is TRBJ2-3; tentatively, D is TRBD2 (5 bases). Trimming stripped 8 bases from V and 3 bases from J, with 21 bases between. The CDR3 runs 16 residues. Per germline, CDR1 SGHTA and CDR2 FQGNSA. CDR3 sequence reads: CASGRGIDRRTDTQYF. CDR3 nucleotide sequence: TGTGCCAGCGGAAGAGGGATCGACCGGAGGACAGATACGCAGTATTTT.

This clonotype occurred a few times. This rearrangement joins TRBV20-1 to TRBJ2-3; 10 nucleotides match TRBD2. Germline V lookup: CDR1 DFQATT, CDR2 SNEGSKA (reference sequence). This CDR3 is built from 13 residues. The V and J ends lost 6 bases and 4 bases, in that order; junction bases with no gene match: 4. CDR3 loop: CSAERGGADTQYF. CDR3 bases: TGCAGTGCCGAGCGGGGGGGCGCAGATACGCAGTATTTT.

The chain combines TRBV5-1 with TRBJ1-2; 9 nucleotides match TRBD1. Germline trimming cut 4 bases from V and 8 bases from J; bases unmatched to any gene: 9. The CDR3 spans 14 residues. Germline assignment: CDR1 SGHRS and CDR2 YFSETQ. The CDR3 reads CASSKMDRGYGYTF. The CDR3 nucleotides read TGCGCCAGCAGCAAGATGGACAGGGGTTACGGCTACACCTTC.

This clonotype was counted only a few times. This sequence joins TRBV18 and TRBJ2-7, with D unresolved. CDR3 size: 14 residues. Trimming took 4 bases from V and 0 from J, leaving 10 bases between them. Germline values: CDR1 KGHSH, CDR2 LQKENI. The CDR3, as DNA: TGTGCCAGCTCACTGGGTGTGGGCTCCTACGAGCAGTACGTC. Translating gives CASSLGVGSYEQYV.

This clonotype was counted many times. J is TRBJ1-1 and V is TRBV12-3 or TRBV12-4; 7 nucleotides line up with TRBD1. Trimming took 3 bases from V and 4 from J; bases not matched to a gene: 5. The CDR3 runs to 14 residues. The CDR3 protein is CASSFRGGITEAFF. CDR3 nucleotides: TGTGCCAGCAGTTTCAGGGGGGGGATCACTGAAGCTTTCTTT.

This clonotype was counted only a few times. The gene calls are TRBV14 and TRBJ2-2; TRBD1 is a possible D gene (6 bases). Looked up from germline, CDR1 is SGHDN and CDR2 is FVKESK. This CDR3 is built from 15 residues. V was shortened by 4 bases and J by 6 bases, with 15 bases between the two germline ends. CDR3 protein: CASSLFLQGSGELFF. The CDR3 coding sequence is TGTGCCAGCAGCCTTTTCCTACAGGGATCCGGGGAGCTGTTTTTT.

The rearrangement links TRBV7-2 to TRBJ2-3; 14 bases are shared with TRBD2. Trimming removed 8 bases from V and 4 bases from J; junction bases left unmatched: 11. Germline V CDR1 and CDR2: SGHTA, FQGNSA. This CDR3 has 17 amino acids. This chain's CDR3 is CASPLVPTSGGADTQYF. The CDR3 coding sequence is TGTGCCAGCCCGCTTGTTCCGACTAGCGGGGGGGCAGATACGCAGTATTTT.

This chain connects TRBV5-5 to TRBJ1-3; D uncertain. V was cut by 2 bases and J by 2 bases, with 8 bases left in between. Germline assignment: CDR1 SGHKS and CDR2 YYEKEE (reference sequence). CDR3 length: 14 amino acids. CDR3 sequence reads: CASSFGSAGNTIYF. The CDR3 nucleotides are TGTGCCAGCAGCTTCGGATCAGCTGGAAACACCATATATTTT.

The CDR3 sequence: CASSRTSGGQHEQFF. The DNA of the CDR3 is TGTGCCAGCAGTCGGACTAGCGGGGGGCAGCATGAGCAGTTCTTC. The V call is TRBV6-1, the J call TRBJ2-1; 14 bases agree with TRBD2. V lost 5 bases and J lost 8; bases outside the gene matches: 5. Germline V lookup: CDR1 MNHNS, CDR2 SASEGT. This CDR3 is built from 15 residues.

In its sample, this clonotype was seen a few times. This CDR3 is CASTPRQGELFF. CDR3 DNA sequence: TGTGCCAGCACCCCTCGACAGGGCGAGCTGTTTTTT. The J gene is TRBJ2-2, the V gene TRBV12-3 or TRBV12-4, with 7 bases fitting TRBD1. There are 12 residues in the CDR3. After removal of 7 bases from V and 11 bases from J, the junction contained 7 bases not matched to a gene.

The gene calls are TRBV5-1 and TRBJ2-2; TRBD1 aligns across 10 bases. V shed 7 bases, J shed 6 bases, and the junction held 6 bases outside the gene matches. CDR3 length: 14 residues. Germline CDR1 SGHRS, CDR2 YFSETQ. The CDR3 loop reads CASGTGANAGELFF. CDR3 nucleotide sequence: TGCGCCAGCGGGACAGGGGCTAACGCCGGGGAGCTGTTTTTT.

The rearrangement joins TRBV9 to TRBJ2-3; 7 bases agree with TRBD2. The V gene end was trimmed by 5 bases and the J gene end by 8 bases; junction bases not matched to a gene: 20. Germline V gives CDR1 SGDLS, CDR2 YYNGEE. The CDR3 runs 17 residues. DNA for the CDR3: TGTGCCAGCAGTCAATACGCCGGGACGGGAGGTTTGGGTACGCAGTATTTT. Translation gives CASSQYAGTGGLGTQYF.

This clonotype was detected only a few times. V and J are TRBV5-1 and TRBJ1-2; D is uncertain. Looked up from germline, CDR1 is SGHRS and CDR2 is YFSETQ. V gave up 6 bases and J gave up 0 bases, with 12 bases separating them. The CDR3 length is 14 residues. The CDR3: CASNHLGSNYGYTF. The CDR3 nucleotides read TGCGCCAGCAACCATTTGGGGTCTAACTATGGCTACACCTTC.

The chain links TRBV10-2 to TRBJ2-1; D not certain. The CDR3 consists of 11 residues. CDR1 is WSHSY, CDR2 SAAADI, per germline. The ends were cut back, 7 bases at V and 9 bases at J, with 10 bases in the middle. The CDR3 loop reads CASTPSSEQFF. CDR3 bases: TGCGCCAGCACTCCGAGTAGTGAGCAGTTCTTC.

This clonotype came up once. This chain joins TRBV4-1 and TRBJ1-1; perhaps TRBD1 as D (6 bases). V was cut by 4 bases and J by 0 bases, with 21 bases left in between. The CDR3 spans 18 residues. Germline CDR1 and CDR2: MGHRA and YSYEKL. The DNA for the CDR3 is TGCGCCAGCAGCCGTACGGCAGTCGGACAGAGGATGAACACTGAAGCTTTCTTT. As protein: CASSRTAVGQRMNTEAFF.

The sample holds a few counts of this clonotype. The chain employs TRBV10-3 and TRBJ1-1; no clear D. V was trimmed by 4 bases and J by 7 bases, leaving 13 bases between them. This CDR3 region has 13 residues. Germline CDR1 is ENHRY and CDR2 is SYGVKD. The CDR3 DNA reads TGTGCCATCAGTGTCGTCCGTGGGAGTGAAGCTTTCTTT. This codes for CAISVVRGSEAFF.

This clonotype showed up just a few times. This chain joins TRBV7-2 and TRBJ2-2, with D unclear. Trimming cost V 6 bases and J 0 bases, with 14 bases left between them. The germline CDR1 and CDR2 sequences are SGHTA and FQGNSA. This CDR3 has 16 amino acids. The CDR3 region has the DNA TGTGCCAGCAGTTGGGCTAGTCTCGCGAACACCGGGGAGCTGTTTTTT. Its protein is CASSWASLANTGELFF.

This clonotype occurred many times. The CDR3 spells CASSPGHLYGYTF. The CDR3, as DNA: TGCGCCAGCAGTCCGGGACACCTCTATGGCTACACCTTC. The chain carries TRBV5-1 and TRBJ1-2; TRBD1 is a possible D gene (6 bases). This CDR3 has 13 amino acids. Trimming stripped 5 bases from V and 4 bases from J, with 12 bases between. Looked up from germline, CDR1 is SGHRS and CDR2 is YFSETQ.

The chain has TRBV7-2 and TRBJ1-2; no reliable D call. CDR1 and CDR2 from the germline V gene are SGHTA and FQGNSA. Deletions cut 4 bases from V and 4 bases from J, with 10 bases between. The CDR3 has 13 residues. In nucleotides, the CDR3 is TGTGCCAGCAGCTCCTTTTCCCCCTATGGCTACACCTTC. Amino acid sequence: CASSSFSPYGYTF.

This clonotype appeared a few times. The CDR3 sequence is CASSQEVAGGPLTGELFF. CDR3 DNA: TGTGCCAGCAGCCAAGAAGTAGCGGGGGGCCCCCTCACCGGGGAGCTGTTTTTT. The V and J genes are TRBV3-1 and TRBJ2-2, with 10 bases lining up with TRBD2. There are 18 residues in the CDR3. J lost 4 bases, V lost 0 bases, and 8 bases had no gene match. Germline CDR1 reads LGHDT; CDR2 reads YNNKEL (reference sequence).

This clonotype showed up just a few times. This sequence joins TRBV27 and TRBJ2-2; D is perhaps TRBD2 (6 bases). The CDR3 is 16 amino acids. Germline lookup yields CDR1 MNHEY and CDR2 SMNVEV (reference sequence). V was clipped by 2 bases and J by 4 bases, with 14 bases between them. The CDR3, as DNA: TGTGCCAGCAGTTTAGTCGGAGGGGTTGGCACCGGGGAGCTGTTTTTT. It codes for CASSLVGGVGTGELFF.

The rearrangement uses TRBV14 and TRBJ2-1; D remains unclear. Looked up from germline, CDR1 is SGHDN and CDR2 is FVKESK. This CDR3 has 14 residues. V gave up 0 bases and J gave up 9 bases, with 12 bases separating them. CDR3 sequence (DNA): TGTGCCAGCAGCCAAGAGGGTATTATGGTTGAGCAGTTCTTC. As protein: CASSQEGIMVEQFF. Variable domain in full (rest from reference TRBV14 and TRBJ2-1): EAGVTQFPSHSVIEKGQTVTLRCDPISGHDNLYWYRRVMGKEIKFLLHFVKESKQDESGMPNNRFLAERTGGTYSTLKVQPAELEDSGVYFCASSQEGIMVEQFFGPGTRLTVL.

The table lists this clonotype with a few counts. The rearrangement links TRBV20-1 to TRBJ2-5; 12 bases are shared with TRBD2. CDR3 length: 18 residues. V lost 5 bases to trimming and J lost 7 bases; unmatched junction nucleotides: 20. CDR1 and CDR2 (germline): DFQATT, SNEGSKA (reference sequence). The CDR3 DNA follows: TGCAGTGCTCCCAACTTAAATAGACTAGCGGGGGAGAGAGGGACCCAGTACTTC. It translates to CSAPNLNRLAGERGTQYF.

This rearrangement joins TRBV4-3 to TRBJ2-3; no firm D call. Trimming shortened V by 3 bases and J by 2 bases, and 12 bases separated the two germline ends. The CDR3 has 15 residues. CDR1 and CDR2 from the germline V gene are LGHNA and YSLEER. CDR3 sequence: CASSQAMTYTDTQYF. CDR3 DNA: TGCGCCAGCAGCCAGGCTATGACATACACAGATACGCAGTATTTT.

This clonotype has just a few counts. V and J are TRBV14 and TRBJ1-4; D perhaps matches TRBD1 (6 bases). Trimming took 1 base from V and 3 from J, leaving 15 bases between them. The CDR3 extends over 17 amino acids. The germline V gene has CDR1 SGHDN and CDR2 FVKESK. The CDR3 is CASSQGPGWGPNEKLFF. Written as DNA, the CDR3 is TGTGCCAGCAGCCAAGGCCCTGGTTGGGGGCCTAATGAAAAACTGTTTTTT.

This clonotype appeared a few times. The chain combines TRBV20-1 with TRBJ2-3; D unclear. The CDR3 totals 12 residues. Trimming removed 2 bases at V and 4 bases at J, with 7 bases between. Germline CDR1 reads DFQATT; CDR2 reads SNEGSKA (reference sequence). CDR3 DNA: TGCAGTGCTAGACCCCAGCCAGATACGCAGTATTTT. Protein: CSARPQPDTQYF.

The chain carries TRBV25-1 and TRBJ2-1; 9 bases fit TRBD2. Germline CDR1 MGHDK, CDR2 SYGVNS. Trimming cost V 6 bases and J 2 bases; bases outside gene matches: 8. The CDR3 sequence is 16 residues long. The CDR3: CASSEPGGGAYNEQFF. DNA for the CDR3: TGTGCCAGCAGCGAACCGGGCGGGGGGGCCTACAATGAGCAGTTCTTC.